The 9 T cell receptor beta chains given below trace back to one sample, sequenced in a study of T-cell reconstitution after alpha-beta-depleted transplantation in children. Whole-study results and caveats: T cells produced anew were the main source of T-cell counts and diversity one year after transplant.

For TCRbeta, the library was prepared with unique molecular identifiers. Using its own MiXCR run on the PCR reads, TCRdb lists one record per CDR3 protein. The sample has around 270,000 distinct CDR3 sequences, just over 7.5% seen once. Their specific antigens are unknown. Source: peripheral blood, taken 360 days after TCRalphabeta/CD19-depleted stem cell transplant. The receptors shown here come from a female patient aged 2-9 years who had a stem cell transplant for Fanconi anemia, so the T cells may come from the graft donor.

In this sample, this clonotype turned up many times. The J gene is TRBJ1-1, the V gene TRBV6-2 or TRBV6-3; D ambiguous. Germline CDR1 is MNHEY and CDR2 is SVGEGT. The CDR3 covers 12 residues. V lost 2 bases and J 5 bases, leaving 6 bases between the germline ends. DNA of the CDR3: TGTGCCAGCAGTTACCCGAATACTGAAGCTTTCTTT. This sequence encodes CASSYPNTEAFF.

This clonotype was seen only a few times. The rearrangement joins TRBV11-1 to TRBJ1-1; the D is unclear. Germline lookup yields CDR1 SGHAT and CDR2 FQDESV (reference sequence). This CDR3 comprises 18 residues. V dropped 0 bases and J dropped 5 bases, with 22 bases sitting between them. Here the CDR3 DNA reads TGTGCCAGCAGCTTAGCGCCGGTGAATCAGGCGATGTTTACTGAAGCTTTCTTT. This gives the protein CASSLAPVNQAMFTEAFF.

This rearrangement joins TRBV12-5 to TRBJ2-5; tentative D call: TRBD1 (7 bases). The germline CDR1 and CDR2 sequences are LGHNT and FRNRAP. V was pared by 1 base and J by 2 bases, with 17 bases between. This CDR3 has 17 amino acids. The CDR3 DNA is TGTGCTAGTGGTTTGGGGCAGGGGGGCGCGAGGCAAGAGACCCAGTACTTC. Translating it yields CASGLGQGGARQETQYF.

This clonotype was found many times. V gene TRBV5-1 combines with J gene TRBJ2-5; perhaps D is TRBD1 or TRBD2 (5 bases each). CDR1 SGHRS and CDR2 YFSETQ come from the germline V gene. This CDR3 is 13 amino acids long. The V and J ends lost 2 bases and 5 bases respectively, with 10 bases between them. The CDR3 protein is CASSFGTPETQYF. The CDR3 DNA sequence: TGCGCCAGCAGCTTCGGGACGCCGGAGACCCAGTACTTC.

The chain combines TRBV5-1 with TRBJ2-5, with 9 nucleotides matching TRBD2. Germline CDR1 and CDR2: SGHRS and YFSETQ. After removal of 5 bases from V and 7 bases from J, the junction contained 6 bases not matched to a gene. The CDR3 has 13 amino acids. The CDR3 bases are TGCGCCAGCAGAAGCGGGGGGTACGGGACCCAGTACTTC. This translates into CASRSGGYGTQYF.

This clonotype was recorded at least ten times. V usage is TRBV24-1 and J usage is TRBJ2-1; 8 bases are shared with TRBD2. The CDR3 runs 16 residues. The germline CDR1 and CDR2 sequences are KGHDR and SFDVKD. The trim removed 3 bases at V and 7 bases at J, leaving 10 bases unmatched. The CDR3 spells CATSDPQGTSRNEQFF. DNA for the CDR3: TGTGCCACCAGTGATCCGCAGGGGACTAGTAGGAATGAGCAGTTCTTC.

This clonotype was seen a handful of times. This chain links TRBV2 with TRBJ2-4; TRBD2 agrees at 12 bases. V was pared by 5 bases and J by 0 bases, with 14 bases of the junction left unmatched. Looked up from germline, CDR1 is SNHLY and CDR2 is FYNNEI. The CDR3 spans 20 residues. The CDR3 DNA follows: TGTGCCAGCAGTCCCTATGCCGGGACTAGCGGGTCTTTAGCCAAAAACATTCAGTACTTC. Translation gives CASSPYAGTSGSLAKNIQYF.

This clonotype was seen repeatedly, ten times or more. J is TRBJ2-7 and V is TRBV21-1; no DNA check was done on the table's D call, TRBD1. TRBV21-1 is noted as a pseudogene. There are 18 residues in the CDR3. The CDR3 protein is CASSKALFRDRGQYEQYF. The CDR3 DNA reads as TGTGCCAGCAGCAAAGCGCTTTTCAGGGACAGGGGGCAATACGAGCAGTACTTC.

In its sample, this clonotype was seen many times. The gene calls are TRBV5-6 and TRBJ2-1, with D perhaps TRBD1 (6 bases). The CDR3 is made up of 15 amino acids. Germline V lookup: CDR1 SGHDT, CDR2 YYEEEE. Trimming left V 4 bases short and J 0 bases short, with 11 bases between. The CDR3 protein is CASSAGASSYNEQFF. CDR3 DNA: TGTGCCAGCAGCGCAGGGGCGAGCTCCTACAATGAGCAGTTCTTC. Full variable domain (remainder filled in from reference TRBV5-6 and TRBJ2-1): DAGVTQSPTHLIKTRGQQVTLRCSPKSGHDTVSWYQQALGQGPQFIFQYYEEEERQRGNFPDRFSGHQFPNYSSELNVNALLLGDSALYLCASSAGASSYNEQFFGPGTRLTVL.